A single sample is the source of the 17 T cell receptor beta chains below, sequenced in a study of cytomegalovirus exposure and HLA in healthy donors. Primers included in the PCR were 60 Vbeta and 13 Jbeta primers. Assay: immunoSEQ multiplex PCR; the TCRdb copy retains only in-frame clones and omits some. The sample has 180,000 or so clones, roughly 88% seen once. The specimen sequenced was PBMCs. These receptors all come from a young man in good health and CMV-seropositive.

This clone appeared once. The chain is built from TRBV5-1 and TRBJ2-7; TRBD2 agrees at 8 bases. Trimming removed 4 bases from V and 5 bases from J; junction bases left unmatched: 5. This CDR3 contains 13 residues. The V gene's germline CDR1 is SGHRS and CDR2 YFSETQ. The CDR3 DNA is TGCGCCAGCAGCGGCGGGACTAGGGACGAGCAGTACTTC. Its translation: CASSGGTRDEQYF.

Only a few counts were recorded for this clone. The CDR3 spells CASSPRGSNEQYF. CDR3 DNA sequence: TGCGCCAGCAGCCCCCGGGGGAGTAACGAGCAGTACTTC. This rearrangement joins TRBV5-1 to TRBJ2-7; TRBD2 is a possible D gene (6 bases). Trimming removed 4 bases from V and 5 bases from J, with 13 bases in between. The germline gives CDR1 SGHRS, CDR2 YFSETQ. The CDR3 is made up of 13 amino acids.

The chain links TRBV5-1 to TRBJ2-1; D uncertain. V was cut by 5 bases and J by 0 bases, with 6 bases left in between. The CDR3 consists of 13 residues. CDR1 SGHRS and CDR2 YFSETQ come from the germline V gene. The CDR3 bases are TGCGCCAGCAGAGCCGTCTCCTACAATGAGCAGTTCTTC. It specifies CASRAVSYNEQFF.

The rearrangement joins TRBV19 to TRBJ1-2; tentatively, D is TRBD1 (5 bases). The V end lost 6 bases, the J end lost 8 bases, and 19 bases lay between the germline ends. Germline lookup yields CDR1 LNHDA and CDR2 SQIVND (reference sequence). The CDR3 runs 14 residues. CDR3 sequence reads: CASSSGVWTLGYTF. The CDR3 bases are TGTGCCAGTAGCTCGGGGGTGTGGACCTTGGGCTACACCTTC.

The chain links TRBV19 to TRBJ2-3; maybe TRBD1 (5 bases). CDR3 size: 15 residues. Germline CDR1 and CDR2: LNHDA and SQIVND (reference sequence). V was clipped by 3 bases and J by 7 bases, with 17 bases between them. The CDR3 spells CASSIGQGLDYTQYF. In DNA, the CDR3 is TGTGCCAGTAGTATCGGCCAGGGCCTGGATTATACGCAGTATTTT. The variable domain in full, with the rest retrieved from reference TRBV19 and TRBJ2-3, is DGGITQSPKYLFRKEGQNVTLSCEQNLNHDAMYWYRQDPGQGLRLIYYSQIVNDFQKGDIAEGYSVSREKKESFPLTVTSAQKNPTAFYLCASSIGQGLDYTQYFGPGTRLTVL.

The rearrangement links TRBV27 to TRBJ2-3; 8 nucleotides match TRBD1. Losses at the gene ends were 7 bases for V and 1 base for J; bases not matched to a gene: 7. Germline V gene lookup returns CDR1 MNHEY and CDR2 SMNVEV (reference sequence). The CDR3 sequence is 15 residues long. The CDR3 nucleotides read TGTGCCAGCAACATCGGACAGGGCGGCACAGATACGCAGTATTTT. Translating it yields CASNIGQGGTDTQYF.

This clone was seen once. The chain recombines TRBV7-9 with TRBJ1-6, with D possibly matching TRBD1 (5 bases). The CDR3 is 13 amino acids. Trimming shortened V by 4 bases and J by 10 bases, and 11 bases separated the two germline ends. Per germline, CDR1 SEHNR and CDR2 FQNEAQ (reference sequence). CDR3 bases: TGTGCCAGCAGCTCCCCAGGGTCCTCACCCCTCCACTTT. Protein product: CASSSPGSSPLHF.

In DNA, the CDR3 is TGCGCCAGCACCACTGGGACAGGGGCCCCCTACGAGCAGTACTTC. Translating gives CASTTGTGAPYEQYF. This chain joins TRBV4-3 and TRBJ2-7; 10 nucleotides agree with TRBD1. The CDR3 covers 15 residues. Trimming cost V 7 bases and J 2 bases; bases outside gene matches: 8. Germline V CDR1 and CDR2: LGHNA, YSLEER.

The CDR3 nucleotides read TGTGCCAGCAGCACTCCTTTAGGGACAATCGGCTACACCTTC. As protein: CASSTPLGTIGYTF. The rearrangement uses TRBV9 and TRBJ1-2; the D gene is possibly TRBD1 (6 bases). Germline assignment: CDR1 SGDLS and CDR2 YYNGEE. The CDR3 spans 14 residues. V was shortened by 4 bases and J by 8 bases, with 18 bases between the two germline ends. Variable domain in full (rest from reference TRBV9 and TRBJ1-2): DSGVTQTPKHLITATGQRVTLRCSPRSGDLSVYWYQQSLDQGLQFLIQYYNGEERAKGNILERFSAQQFPDLHSELNLSSLELGDSALYFCASSTPLGTIGYTFGSGTRLTVV.

The chain uses TRBV30 and TRBJ2-5; the D gene is possibly TRBD2 (5 bases). The germline V gene encodes CDR1 GTSNPN and CDR2 SVGIG (reference sequence). Trimming shortened V by 5 bases and J by 7 bases, and 14 bases separated the two germline ends. The CDR3 covers 12 residues. CDR3 coding DNA: TGTGCCTGGGGGAGCCCCCGGGGGACCCAGTACTTC. This sequence encodes CAWGSPRGTQYF.

The chain employs TRBV7-2 and TRBJ2-7; D is possibly TRBD1 (5 bases). Germline loops: CDR1 SGHTA, CDR2 FQGNSA. The CDR3 sequence is 11 residues long. Trimming cost V 5 bases and J 6 bases, with 8 bases left between them. CDR3 amino acids: CASSRGLEQYF. Written as DNA, the CDR3 is TGTGCCAGCAGCAGGGGTCTCGAGCAGTACTTC.

The chain carries TRBV14 and TRBJ1-1; D might be TRBD1 (6 bases). The CDR3 is 15 residues long. V was pared by 3 bases and J by 0 bases, with 11 bases between. Germline assignment: CDR1 SGHDN and CDR2 FVKESK. CDR3 DNA: TGTGCCAGCAGCCACCTCGACAGGTTGAACACTGAAGCTTTCTTT. The encoded protein is CASSHLDRLNTEAFF.

The chain couples TRBV25-1 to TRBJ2-3; D remains ambiguous. This CDR3 spans 13 amino acids. CDR1 is MGHDK and CDR2 is SYGVNS in the germline V gene. Trimming removed 1 base at V and 9 bases at J, with 11 bases between. The CDR3 DNA follows: TGTGCCAGCAGTGAATTAGAGCTAGGCACGCAGTATTTT. Protein sequence: CASSELELGTQYF.

This sequence joins TRBV27 and TRBJ2-5; D gene unclear. The CDR3 loop spans 11 amino acids. The V and J ends lost 3 bases and 12 bases respectively, with 11 bases between them. From germline, CDR1 is MNHEY and CDR2 SMNVEV (reference sequence). In nucleotides, the CDR3 is TGTGCCAGCAGTTTTCTAGACCATGAGTACTTC. This sequence encodes CASSFLDHEYF.

CDR3 in amino acids: CASSARGSGSSIYNEQFF. In DNA form, the CDR3 reads TGTGCCAGCAGCGCCCGGGGCAGCGGGTCAAGCATATACAATGAGCAGTTCTTC. This rearrangement joins TRBV9 to TRBJ2-1; perhaps TRBD2 as D (6 bases). The CDR3 spans 18 residues. Trimming left V 3 bases short and J 4 bases short, with 23 bases between. Germline V CDR1 and CDR2: SGDLS, YYNGEE.

The chain combines TRBV6-5 with TRBJ2-3; TRBD1 aligns across 9 bases. V shed 7 bases, J shed 2 bases, and the junction held 7 bases outside the gene matches. CDR1 MNHEY and CDR2 SVGAGI come from the germline V gene. The CDR3 has 15 residues. CDR3 sequence (DNA): TGTGCCAGCAAGCGCCGGGACAGGGACACAGATACGCAGTATTTT. This translates into CASKRRDRDTDTQYF.

The chain uses TRBV9 and TRBJ2-2; tentatively, D is TRBD2 (7 bases). Between the trimmed V and J ends, which lost 3 bases and 9 bases, there was a span of 24 bases. The CDR3 has 17 residues. Germline assignment: CDR1 SGDLS and CDR2 YYNGEE. CDR3 region: CASSAHFGGGAFRELFF. The CDR3 nucleotides read TGTGCCAGCAGCGCCCATTTCGGAGGGGGGGCTTTCCGGGAGCTGTTTTTT. Based on the CDR3 plus reference TRBV9 and TRBJ2-2, the full variable domain is DSGVTQTPKHLITATGQRVTLRCSPRSGDLSVYWYQQSLDQGLQFLIQYYNGEERAKGNILERFSAQQFPDLHSELNLSSLELGDSALYFCASSAHFGGGAFRELFFGEGSRLTVL.